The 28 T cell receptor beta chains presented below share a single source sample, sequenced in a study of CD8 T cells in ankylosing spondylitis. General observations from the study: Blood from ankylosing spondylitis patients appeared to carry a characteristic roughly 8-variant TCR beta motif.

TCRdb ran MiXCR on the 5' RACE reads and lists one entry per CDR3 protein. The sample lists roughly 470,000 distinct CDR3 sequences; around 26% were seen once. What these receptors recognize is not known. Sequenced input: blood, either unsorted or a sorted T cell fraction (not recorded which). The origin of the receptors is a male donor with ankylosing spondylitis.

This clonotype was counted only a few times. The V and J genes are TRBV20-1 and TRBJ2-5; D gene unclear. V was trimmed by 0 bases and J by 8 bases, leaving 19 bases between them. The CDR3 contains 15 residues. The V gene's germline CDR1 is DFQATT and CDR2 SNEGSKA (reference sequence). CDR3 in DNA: TGCAGTGCTAGAGATGCCTTGGCTGCTACGTATACCCAGTACTTC. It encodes CSARDALAATYTQYF.

CDR3 region: CASSQLGEGGEQFF. CDR3 nucleotide sequence: TGTGCCAGCAGCCAACTGGGGGAGGGGGGTGAGCAGTTCTTC. The chain couples TRBV3-1 to TRBJ2-1; tentatively, D is TRBD2 (7 bases). V was pared by 2 bases and J by 9 bases, with 14 bases between. The V gene's germline CDR1 is LGHDT and CDR2 YNNKEL (reference sequence). CDR3 size: 14 residues.

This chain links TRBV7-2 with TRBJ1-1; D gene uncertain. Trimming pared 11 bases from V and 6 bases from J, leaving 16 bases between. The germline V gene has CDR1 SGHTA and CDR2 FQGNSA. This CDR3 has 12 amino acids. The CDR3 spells CASNTNRAEAFF. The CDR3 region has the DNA TGTGCCTCCAACACTAACCGAGCTGAAGCTTTCTTT.

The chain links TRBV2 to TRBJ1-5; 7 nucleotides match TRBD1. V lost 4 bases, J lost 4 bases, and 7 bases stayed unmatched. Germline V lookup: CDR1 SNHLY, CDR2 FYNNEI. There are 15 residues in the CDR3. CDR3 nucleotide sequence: TGTGCCAGCAGTGTCCGGGACAGCGGGAATCAGCCCCAGCATTTT. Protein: CASSVRDSGNQPQHF.

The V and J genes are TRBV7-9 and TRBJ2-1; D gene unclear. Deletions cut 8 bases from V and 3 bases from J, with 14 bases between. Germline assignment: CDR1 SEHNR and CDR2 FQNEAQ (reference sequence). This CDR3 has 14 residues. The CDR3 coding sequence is TGTGCCAGCTCCGGAACGGCCGACTACAATGAGCAGTTCTTC. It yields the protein CASSGTADYNEQFF.

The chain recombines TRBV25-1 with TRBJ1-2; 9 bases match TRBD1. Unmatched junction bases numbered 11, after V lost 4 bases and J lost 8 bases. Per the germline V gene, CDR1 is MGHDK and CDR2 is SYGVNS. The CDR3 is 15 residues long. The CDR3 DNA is TGTGCCAGCAGTGGTTACAGGGGGCAGGAGGAAGGCTACACCTTC. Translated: CASSGYRGQEEGYTF.

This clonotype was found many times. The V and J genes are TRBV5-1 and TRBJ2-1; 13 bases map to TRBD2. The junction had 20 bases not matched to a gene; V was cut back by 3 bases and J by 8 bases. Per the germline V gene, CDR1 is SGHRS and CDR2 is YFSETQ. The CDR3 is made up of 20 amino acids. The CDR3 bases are TGCGCCAGCAGCTCAGGACTAGCGGGAGATTGGTGGGCCTCGGGGGATGAGCAGTTCTTC. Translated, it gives CASSSGLAGDWWASGDEQFF.

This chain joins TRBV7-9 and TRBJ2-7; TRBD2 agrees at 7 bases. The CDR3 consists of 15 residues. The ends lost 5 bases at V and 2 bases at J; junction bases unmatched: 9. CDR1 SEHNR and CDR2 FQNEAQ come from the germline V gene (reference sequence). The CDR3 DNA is TGTGCCAGCAGCGGGGGGGGGACGGAAGCCTACGAGCAGTACTTC. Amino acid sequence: CASSGGGTEAYEQYF.

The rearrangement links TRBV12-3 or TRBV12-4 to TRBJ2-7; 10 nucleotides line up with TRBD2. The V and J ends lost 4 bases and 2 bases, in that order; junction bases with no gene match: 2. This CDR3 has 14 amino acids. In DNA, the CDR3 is TGTGCCAGCAGTTGGACTAGCGGAACCTACGAGCAGTACTTC. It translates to CASSWTSGTYEQYF.

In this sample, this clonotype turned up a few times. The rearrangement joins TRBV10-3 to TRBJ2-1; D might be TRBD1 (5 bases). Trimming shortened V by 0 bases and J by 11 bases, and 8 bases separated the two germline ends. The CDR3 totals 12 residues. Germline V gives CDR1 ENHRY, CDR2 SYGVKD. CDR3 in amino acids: CAISESGPKQFF. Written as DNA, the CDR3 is TGTGCCATCAGTGAGTCGGGGCCAAAGCAGTTCTTC.

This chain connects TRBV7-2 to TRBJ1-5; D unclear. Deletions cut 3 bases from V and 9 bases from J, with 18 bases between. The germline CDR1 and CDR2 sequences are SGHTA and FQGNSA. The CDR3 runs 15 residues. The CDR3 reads CASSFGQPASGPQHF. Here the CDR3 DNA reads TGTGCCAGCAGCTTTGGTCAGCCGGCTTCAGGGCCCCAGCATTTT.

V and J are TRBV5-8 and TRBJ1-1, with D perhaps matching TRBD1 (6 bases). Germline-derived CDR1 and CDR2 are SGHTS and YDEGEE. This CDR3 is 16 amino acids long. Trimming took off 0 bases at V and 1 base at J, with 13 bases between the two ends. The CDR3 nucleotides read TGTGCCAGCAGCTTGGACGGTACAGGGAAGAACACTGAAGCTTTCTTT. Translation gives CASSLDGTGKNTEAFF. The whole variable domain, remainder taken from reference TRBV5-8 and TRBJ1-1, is EAGVTQSPTHLIKTRGQQATLRCSPISGHTSVYWYQQALGLGLQFLLWYDEGEERNRGNFPPRFSGRQFPNYSSELNVNALELEDSALYLCASSLDGTGKNTEAFFGQGTRLTVV.

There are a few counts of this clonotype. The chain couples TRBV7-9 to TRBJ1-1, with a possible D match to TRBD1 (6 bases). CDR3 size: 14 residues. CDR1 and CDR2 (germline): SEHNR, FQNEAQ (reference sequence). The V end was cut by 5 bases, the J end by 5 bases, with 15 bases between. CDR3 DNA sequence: TGTGCCAGCAGCCCAGGGGCAGGGAGTACTGAAGCTTTCTTT. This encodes CASSPGAGSTEAFF.

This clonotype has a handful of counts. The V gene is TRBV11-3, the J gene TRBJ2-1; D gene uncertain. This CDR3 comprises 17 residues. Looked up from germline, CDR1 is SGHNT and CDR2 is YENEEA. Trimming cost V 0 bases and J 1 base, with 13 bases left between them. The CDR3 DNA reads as TGTGCCAGCAGCTTAGATCAGGCTCCGGCGTCCTACAATGAGCAGTTCTTC. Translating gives CASSLDQAPASYNEQFF. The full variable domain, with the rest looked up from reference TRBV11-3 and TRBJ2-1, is EAGVVQSPRYKIIEKKQPVAFWCNPISGHNTLYWYLQNLGQGPELLIRYENEEAVDDSQLPKDRFSAERLKGVDSTLKIQPAELGDSAVYLCASSLDQAPASYNEQFFGPGTRLTVL.

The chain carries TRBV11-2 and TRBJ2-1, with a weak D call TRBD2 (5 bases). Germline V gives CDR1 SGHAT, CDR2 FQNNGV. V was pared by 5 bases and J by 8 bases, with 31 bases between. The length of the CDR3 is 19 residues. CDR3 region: CASSPTAGGSSSQPDEQFF. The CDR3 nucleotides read TGTGCCAGCAGCCCAACCGCGGGTGGCTCTTCCTCTCAACCGGATGAGCAGTTCTTC.

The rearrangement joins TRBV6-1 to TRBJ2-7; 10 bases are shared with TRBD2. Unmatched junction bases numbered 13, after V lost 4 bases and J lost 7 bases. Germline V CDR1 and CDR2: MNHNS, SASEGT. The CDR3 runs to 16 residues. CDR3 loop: CASSVRLAGTSREQYF. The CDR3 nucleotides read TGTGCCAGCAGTGTGAGACTAGCGGGTACATCAAGGGAGCAGTACTTC.

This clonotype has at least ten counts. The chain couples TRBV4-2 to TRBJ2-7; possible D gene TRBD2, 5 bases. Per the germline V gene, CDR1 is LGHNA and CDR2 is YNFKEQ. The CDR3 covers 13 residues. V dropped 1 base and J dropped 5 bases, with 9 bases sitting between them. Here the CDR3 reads CASSQAWGDEQYV. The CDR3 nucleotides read TGTGCCAGCAGCCAAGCCTGGGGAGACGAGCAGTACGTC.

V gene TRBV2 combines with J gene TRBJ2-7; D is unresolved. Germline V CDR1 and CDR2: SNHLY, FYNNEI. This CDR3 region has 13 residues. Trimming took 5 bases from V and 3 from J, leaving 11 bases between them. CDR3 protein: CASSPRTLYEQYF. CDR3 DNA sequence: TGTGCCAGCAGTCCCAGGACCCTCTACGAGCAGTACTTC.

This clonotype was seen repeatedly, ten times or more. In DNA form, the CDR3 reads TGTGCCACATCGGGACAGCTCACAGATACGCAGTATTTT. Protein: CATSGQLTDTQYF. The V and J genes are TRBV24-1 and TRBJ2-3, with 7 bases lining up with TRBD1. CDR3 length: 13 amino acids. After removal of 10 bases from V and 2 bases from J, the junction contained 5 bases not matched to a gene. Germline values: CDR1 KGHDR, CDR2 SFDVKD.

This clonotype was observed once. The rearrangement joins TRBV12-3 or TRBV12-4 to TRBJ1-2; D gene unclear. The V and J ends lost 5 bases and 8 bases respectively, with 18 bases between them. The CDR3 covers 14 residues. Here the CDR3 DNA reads TGTGCCAGCAGTAGGGCCGAGGGTATCGGAGGCTACACCTTC. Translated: CASSRAEGIGGYTF.

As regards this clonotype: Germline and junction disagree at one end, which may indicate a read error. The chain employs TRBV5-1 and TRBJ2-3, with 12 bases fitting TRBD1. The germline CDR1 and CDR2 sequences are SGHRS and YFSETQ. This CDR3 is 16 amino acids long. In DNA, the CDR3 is TGCGCCAGCAGCTTAACCGGGACAGGGGGCACAAATACGCAGTATTTT. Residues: CASSLTGTGGTNTQYF.

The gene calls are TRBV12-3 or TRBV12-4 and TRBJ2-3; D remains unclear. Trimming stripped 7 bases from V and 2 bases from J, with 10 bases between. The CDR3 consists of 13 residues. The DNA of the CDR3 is TGTGCCAGCAAAGGCGGAATCACAGATACGCAGTATTTT. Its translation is CASKGGITDTQYF.

The CDR3 DNA sequence: TGCAGTGCTAGGGGCGGGAGTTTGAACAATGAGCAGTTCTTC. Translation: CSARGGSLNNEQFF. The rearrangement uses TRBV20-1 and TRBJ2-1; TRBD2 aligns across 7 bases. With 3 bases clipped from V and 5 bases from J, the junction kept 7 bases outside the gene matches. The CDR3 has 14 amino acids. The germline V gene encodes CDR1 DFQATT and CDR2 SNEGSKA (reference sequence).

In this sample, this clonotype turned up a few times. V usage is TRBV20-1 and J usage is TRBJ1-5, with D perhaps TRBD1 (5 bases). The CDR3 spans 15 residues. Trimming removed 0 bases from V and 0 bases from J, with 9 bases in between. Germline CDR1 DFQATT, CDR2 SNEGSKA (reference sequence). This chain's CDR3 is CSAREGGNSNQPQHF. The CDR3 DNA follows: TGCAGTGCTAGAGAGGGGGGTAATAGCAATCAGCCCCAGCATTTT.

The CDR3 here is CASSGLPGQGSKTQYF. CDR3 coding DNA: TGTGCCAGCAGTGGGCTCCCGGGACAGGGATCGAAGACCCAGTACTTC. V usage is TRBV2 and J usage is TRBJ2-5, with TRBD1 identical over 9 bases. Germline CDR1 reads SNHLY; CDR2 reads FYNNEI. The V segment lost 4 bases and the J segment 6 bases; nucleotides outside the gene matches: 12. The CDR3 sequence is 16 residues long.

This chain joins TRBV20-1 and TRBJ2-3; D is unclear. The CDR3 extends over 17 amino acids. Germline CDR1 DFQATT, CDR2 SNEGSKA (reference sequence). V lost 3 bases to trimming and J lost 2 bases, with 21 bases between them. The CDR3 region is CSARNDLRAPYTDTQYF. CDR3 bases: TGCAGTGCTAGGAACGATCTCCGAGCGCCCTACACAGATACGCAGTATTTT.

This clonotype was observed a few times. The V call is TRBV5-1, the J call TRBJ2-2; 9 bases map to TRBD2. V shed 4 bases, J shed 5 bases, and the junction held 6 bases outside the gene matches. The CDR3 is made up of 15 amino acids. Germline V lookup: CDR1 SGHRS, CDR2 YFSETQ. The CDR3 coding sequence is TGCGCCAGCAGCGGTAGCGGGAGTTCGACCGGGGAGCTGTTTTTT. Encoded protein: CASSGSGSSTGELFF. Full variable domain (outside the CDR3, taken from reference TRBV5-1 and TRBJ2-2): KAGVTQTPRYLIKTRGQQVTLSCSPISGHRSVSWYQQTPGQGLQFLFEYFSETQRNKGNFPGRFSGRQFSNSRSEMNVSTLELGDSALYLCASSGSGSSTGELFFGEGSRLTVL.

The CDR3 DNA is TGCAGTGCTAGGTACTTAGCCAAAAACATTCAGTACTTC. Protein product: CSARYLAKNIQYF. The chain carries TRBV20-1 and TRBJ2-4; D ambiguous. V lost 3 bases and J lost 0, with 6 bases in between. Germline V gene lookup returns CDR1 DFQATT and CDR2 SNEGSKA (reference sequence). CDR3 size: 13 residues.